One sample yielded the 14 T cell receptor beta chains listed below, sequenced in a study of spatial heterogeneity in lung cancer. Study observations and caveats: Expanded intratumoral alpha and beta TCR counts tracked tumor mutation counts.

Time point denoted: sample taken at primary tumor resection. These receptors are not linked to any known antigen. TCRdb re-derived calls from the 5' RACE reads in MiXCR, one entry per CDR3 protein. The table has 2,200 or so distinct CDR3 sequences, over 15% seen once. Specimen: lung tumor tissue, collected at surgery. The receptors were gathered from a male donor with early-stage non-small cell lung cancer.

By sample share, this clonotype is medium-sized. This rearrangement joins TRBV2 to TRBJ2-1; possible D gene TRBD2, 6 bases. V was pared by 5 bases and J by 4 bases, with 15 bases between. The germline V gene has CDR1 SNHLY and CDR2 FYNNEI. The CDR3 is 15 amino acids. The CDR3 coding sequence is TGTGCCAGCAGTTTAGGTGGAGGGGCTTACAATGAGCAGTTCTTC. This codes for CASSLGGGAYNEQFF.

This clonotype is categorized as medium-sized. The chain has TRBV6-5 and TRBJ1-6; D ambiguous. The CDR3 loop spans 15 amino acids. Germline lookup yields CDR1 MNHEY and CDR2 SVGAGI. Trimming removed 2 bases at V and 7 bases at J, with 12 bases between. The CDR3 sequence: CASSYTALGNSPLHF. CDR3 DNA sequence: TGTGCCAGCAGTTACACAGCCTTGGGGAATTCACCCCTCCACTTT.

This clonotype turned up a few times. The chain carries TRBV5-4 and TRBJ1-6, with D uncertain. The CDR3 totals 17 residues. V was trimmed by 0 bases and J by 9 bases, leaving 19 bases between them. Germline CDR1 SGHNT, CDR2 YYREEE (reference sequence). The DNA for the CDR3 is TGTGCCAGCAGCTTGGGCGCCCTGACTCTGGGAGGTTCACCCCTCCACTTT. Its translation is CASSLGALTLGGSPLHF.

Sample share makes this clonotype large. The gene calls are TRBV28 and TRBJ1-5, with D tentatively TRBD1 (6 bases). V lost 8 bases and J 3 bases, leaving 8 bases between the germline ends. In germline, CDR1 is MDHEN, CDR2 SYDVKM. The CDR3 contains 12 residues. The CDR3 bases are TGTGCCAGCCGGGACATCAATCAGCCCCAGCATTTT. The encoded protein is CASRDINQPQHF.

This clonotype is categorized as large. The chain is built from TRBV11-1 and TRBJ2-3; D not resolved. Germline CDR1 is SGHAT and CDR2 is FQDESV (reference sequence). The CDR3 sequence is 18 residues long. The ends were cut back, 0 bases at V and 0 bases at J, with 16 bases in the middle. The CDR3 DNA reads as TGTGCCAGCAGCTTAGCAGCTCTGGGCAGAGCTAGCACAGATACGCAGTATTTT. Translated, it gives CASSLAALGRASTDTQYF.

This clonotype is classed as medium-sized (0.01 to 0.1%). This chain uses TRBV6-2 or TRBV6-3 with TRBJ1-1, with D possibly being TRBD1 (5 bases). The germline CDR1 and CDR2 sequences are MNHEY and SVGEGT. There are 13 residues in the CDR3. V was clipped by 2 bases and J by 2 bases, with 6 bases between them. The CDR3 spells CASSYRDNTEAFF. CDR3 bases: TGTGCCAGCAGTTACCGGGACAACACTGAAGCTTTCTTT.

V gene TRBV3-1 combines with J gene TRBJ2-1, with 11 bases fitting TRBD2. CDR1 LGHDT and CDR2 YNNKEL come from the germline V gene (reference sequence). CDR3 size: 18 residues. Unmatched junction bases numbered 12, after V lost 4 bases and J lost 4 bases. Here the CDR3 DNA reads TGTGCCAGCAGCCCCCAGTGGGTAGCGGGAGGGGTATACAATGAGCAGTTCTTC. Amino acids: CASSPQWVAGGVYNEQFF.

J is TRBJ2-3 and V is TRBV10-3, with a tentative D call TRBD2 (6 bases). Germline values: CDR1 ENHRY, CDR2 SYGVKD. This CDR3 is 16 amino acids long. Trimming removed 10 bases at V and 6 bases at J, with 26 bases between. The CDR3 loop reads CASSGVRDFPTDTQYF. Written as DNA, the CDR3 is TGTGCCAGCAGCGGAGTCAGGGACTTCCCCACCGATACGCAGTATTTT.

The V gene is TRBV6-5, the J gene TRBJ1-4, with 11 bases aligning to TRBD1. CDR1 and CDR2 (germline): MNHEY, SVGAGI. The CDR3 consists of 15 residues. V trimming: 6 bases; J trimming: 7 bases; junction bases outside the gene matches: 7. The CDR3 DNA follows: TGTGCCAGCAGGCGCGTCGGGACAGGGGGTGAAAAACTGTTTTTT. It encodes CASRRVGTGGEKLFF.

The chain combines TRBV10-3 with TRBJ2-5; 7 bases line up with TRBD2. This CDR3 has 14 residues. Per the germline V gene, CDR1 is ENHRY and CDR2 is SYGVKD. J was trimmed by 5 bases and V by 4 bases; bases with no gene match: 7. The CDR3 is CAISGGGLEETQYF. CDR3 nucleotides: TGTGCCATCAGTGGGGGGGGTCTAGAGGAGACCCAGTACTTC.

By share, this clonotype ranks as medium-sized. V gene TRBV10-2 combines with J gene TRBJ2-3; no clear D gene. This CDR3 spans 15 amino acids. CDR1 and CDR2 from the germline V gene are WSHSY and SAAADI. Trimming cost V 2 bases and J 3 bases, with 12 bases left between them. CDR3 in amino acids: CASSEIPSKTDTQYF. The CDR3 bases are TGCGCCAGCAGTGAGATCCCCTCGAAGACAGATACGCAGTATTTT.

This clonotype is medium-sized (0.01 to 0.1%) within its sample. The V call is TRBV11-3, the J call TRBJ2-7; 9 bases are a match to TRBD1. In germline, CDR1 is SGHNT, CDR2 YENEEA. The CDR3 has 13 residues. The J segment lost 9 bases and the V segment lost 1 base, leaving 4 bases of the junction unmatched. CDR3 residues: CASSLGDREPQYF. CDR3 coding DNA: TGTGCCAGCAGCTTAGGGGACAGGGAGCCGCAGTACTTC.

The chain combines TRBV2 with TRBJ2-5, with 10 bases lining up with TRBD2. This CDR3 has 15 amino acids. J was trimmed by 4 bases and V by 2 bases; bases with no gene match: 4. Germline CDR1 is SNHLY and CDR2 is FYNNEI. The CDR3 DNA reads TGTGCCAGCAGTGAAAGGGTAGCGGGAGGAGAGACCCAGTACTTC. Translation: CASSERVAGGETQYF. Drawing the rest from reference TRBV2 and TRBJ2-5, the complete variable domain is EPEVTQTPSHQVTQMGQEVILRCVPISNHLYFYWYRQILGQKVEFLVSFYNNEISEKSEIFDDQFSVERPDGSNFTLKIRSTKLEDSAMYFCASSERVAGGETQYFGPGTRLLVL.

This clonotype is judged medium-sized (0.01 to 0.1%). This chain connects TRBV28 to TRBJ2-3; 9 positions agree with TRBD2. J lost 1 base, V lost 5 bases, and 10 bases had no gene match. The CDR3 runs to 17 residues. CDR1 and CDR2 (germline): MDHEN, SYDVKM. CDR3 sequence reads: CASSPLRLAERTDTQYF. The DNA for the CDR3 is TGTGCCAGCAGTCCGCTGAGACTAGCGGAACGCACAGATACGCAGTATTTT.